This TCR beta chain was recorded in a study of vaccination and CD4 T cells after COVID-19. In the study overall: The convalescents, six males and four females, included two who were Hispanic. Sampling after COVID took place at a median of around 110 days (range 35 to 161) following diagnosis. Both day-14 and day-161-to-241 post-vaccine samples exist for a few convalescent patients.

This sample's time point: late sampling 161 to 241 days after vaccination in three convalescent patients. Treatment meaning: roughly ten-day PBMC culture with coronavirus spike peptide pools or control peptides (ViraFEST assay). PBMCs were cultured at two million per well with approximately 9.3 IU/ml IL-2 and 9.5 to 10 ug/ml peptide pools. With 8 bases clipped from V and 3 bases from J, the junction kept 8 bases outside the gene matches. CDR1 is LNHNV and CDR2 is YYDKDF in the germline V gene (reference sequence). There are 14 residues in the CDR3. This clonotype is labeled medium-sized. Its antigen is still unknown. CD4+ T cells that had been cultured provided DNA sequenced with the Oncomine TCR Beta short-read assay. From the PCR reads, TCRdb called clonotypes with MiXCR, one entry per CDR3 protein. The data contain 20,000 to 25,000 distinct CDR3 sequences, 45% to 55% of them singletons.

This receptor was obtained from a human donor who had recovered from COVID-19. The sample here was CD4+ T cells from blood, cultured in vitro, taken about 7 months after SARS-CoV-2 vaccination. The chain employs TRBV15 and TRBJ2-5, with TRBD1 matching over 8 bases. Here the CDR3 reads CATAVGQEKETQYF. As DNA, the CDR3 is TGTGCCACCGCTGTGGGACAGGAAAAAGAGACCCAGTACTTC.